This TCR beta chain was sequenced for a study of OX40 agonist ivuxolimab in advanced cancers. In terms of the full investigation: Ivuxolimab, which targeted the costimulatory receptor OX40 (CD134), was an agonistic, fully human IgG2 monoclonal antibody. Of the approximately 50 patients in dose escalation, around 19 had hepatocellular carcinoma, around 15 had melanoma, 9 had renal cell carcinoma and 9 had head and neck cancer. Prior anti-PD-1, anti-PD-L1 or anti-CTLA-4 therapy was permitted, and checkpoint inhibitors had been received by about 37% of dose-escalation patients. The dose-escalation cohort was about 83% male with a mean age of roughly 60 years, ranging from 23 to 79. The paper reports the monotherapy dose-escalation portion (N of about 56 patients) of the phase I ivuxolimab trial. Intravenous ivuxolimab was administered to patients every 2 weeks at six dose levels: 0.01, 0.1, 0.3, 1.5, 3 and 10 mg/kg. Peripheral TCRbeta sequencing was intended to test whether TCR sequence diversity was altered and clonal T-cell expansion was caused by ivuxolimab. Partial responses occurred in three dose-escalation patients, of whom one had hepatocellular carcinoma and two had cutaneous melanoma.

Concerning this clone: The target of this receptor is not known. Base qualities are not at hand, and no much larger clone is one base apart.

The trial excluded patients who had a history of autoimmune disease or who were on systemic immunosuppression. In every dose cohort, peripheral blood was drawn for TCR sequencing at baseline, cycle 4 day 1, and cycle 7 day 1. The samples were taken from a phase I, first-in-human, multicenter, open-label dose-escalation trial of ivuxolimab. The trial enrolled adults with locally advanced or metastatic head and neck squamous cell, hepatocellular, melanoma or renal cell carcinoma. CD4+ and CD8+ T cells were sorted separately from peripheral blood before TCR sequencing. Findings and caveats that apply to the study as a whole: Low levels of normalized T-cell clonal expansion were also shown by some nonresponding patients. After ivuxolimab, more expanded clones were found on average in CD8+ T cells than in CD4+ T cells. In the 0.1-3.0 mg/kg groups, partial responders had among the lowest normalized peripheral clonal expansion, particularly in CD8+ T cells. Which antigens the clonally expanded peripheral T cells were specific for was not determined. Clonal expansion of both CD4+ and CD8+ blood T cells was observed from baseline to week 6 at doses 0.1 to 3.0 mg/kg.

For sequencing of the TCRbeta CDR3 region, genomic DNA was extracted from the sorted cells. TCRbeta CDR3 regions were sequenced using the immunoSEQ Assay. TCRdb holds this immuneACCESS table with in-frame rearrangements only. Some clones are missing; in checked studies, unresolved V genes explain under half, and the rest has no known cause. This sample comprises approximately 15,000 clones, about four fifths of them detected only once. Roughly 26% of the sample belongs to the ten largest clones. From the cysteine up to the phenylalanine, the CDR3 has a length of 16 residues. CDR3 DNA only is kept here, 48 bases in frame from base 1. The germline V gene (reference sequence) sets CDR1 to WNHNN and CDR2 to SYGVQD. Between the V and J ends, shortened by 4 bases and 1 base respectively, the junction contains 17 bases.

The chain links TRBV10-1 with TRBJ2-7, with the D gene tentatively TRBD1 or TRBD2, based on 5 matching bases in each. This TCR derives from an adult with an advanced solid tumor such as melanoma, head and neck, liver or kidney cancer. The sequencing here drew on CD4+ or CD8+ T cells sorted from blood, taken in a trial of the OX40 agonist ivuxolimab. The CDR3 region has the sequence CASSAGTREFSYEQYF. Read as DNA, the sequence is TGCGCCAGCAGTGCCGGGACCCGGGAATTTTCCTACGAGCAGTACTTC.